This TCR beta chain was documented in a study of cytomegalovirus exposure and HLA in healthy donors. Study-wide findings and caveats: It was confirmed in vitro that a few of the CMV-associated chains were specific for CMV antigens.

In regard to this clone: Antigen unknown.

Germline CDR1 MNHEY, CDR2 SVGAGI. CDR3 size: 12 residues. The ends lost 8 bases at V and 7 bases at J; junction bases unmatched: 8. A multiplex PCR was run with 60 Vbeta primers and 13 Jbeta primers. Under the authors' procedure: There were about 80 million unique TCR beta chains by a later count, and about 12 million of them were shared. The data were produced by immunoSEQ multiplex PCR, yet TCRdb's version contains in-frame clones alone and is incomplete. The V and J calls and clone size were taken over from that table, and D and trimming were inferred from the DNA. The repertoire consists of approximately 160,000 clones, with around 80% occurring once and the leading ten covering 4.8%.

This TCR was sampled from a man younger than 35 in good health and CMV-seronegative. The rearrangement uses TRBV6-5 and TRBJ2-7, with 7 positions matching TRBD1. The sequencing input was PBMCs. The chain's CDR3 is CASGYRGSEQYF. CDR3 bases: TGTGCCAGCGGATACAGGGGATCGGAGCAGTACTTC.